This entry lists 9 T cell receptor beta chains sequenced from one sample in a study of blood T cell repertoires in COVID-19. This table comes from immunoSEQ multiplex PCR, and its TCRdb copy is limited to in-frame clones, with some not included. This sample has about 97,000 clones, with around 86% found just once. Source material: peripheral blood. The receptors derive from a man aged 45-60 years with active or convalescent COVID-19.

The rearrangement uses TRBV9 and TRBJ2-1; D unclear. The germline gives CDR1 SGDLS, CDR2 YYNGEE. V was pared by 2 bases and J by 5 bases, with 5 bases between. CDR3 size: 12 residues. CDR3 protein: CASSVEDNEQFF. The CDR3 DNA sequence: TGTGCCAGCAGCGTCGAGGACAATGAGCAGTTCTTC.

The chain links TRBV27 to TRBJ2-1; 9 nucleotides match TRBD1. This CDR3 spans 15 amino acids. The ends lost 5 bases at V and 2 bases at J; junction bases unmatched: 4. Germline V gene data show CDR1 as MNHEY and CDR2 as SMNVEV (reference sequence). The CDR3 region is CASSAGQGTYNEQFF. The DNA of the CDR3 is TGTGCCAGCAGTGCTGGACAGGGGACCTACAATGAGCAGTTCTTC.

This chain uses TRBV4-3 with TRBJ2-2; D gene uncertain. CDR3 size: 14 residues. In germline, CDR1 is LGHNA, CDR2 YSLEER. The V and J ends lost 2 bases and 8 bases respectively, with 12 bases between them. The CDR3 nucleotides read TGCGCCAGCAGCCAACGGCCCACCGGGGGGGAGCTGTTTTTT. Its translation: CASSQRPTGGELFF.

The chain carries TRBV27 and TRBJ2-2, with 9 bases identical to TRBD1. The junction had 2 bases not matched to a gene; V was cut back by 5 bases and J by 4 bases. Germline lookup yields CDR1 MNHEY and CDR2 SMNVEV (reference sequence). CDR3 length equals 14 residues. For the CDR3, the DNA is TGTGCCAGCAGTGGGACAGGGACCACCGGGGAGCTGTTTTTT. Residues: CASSGTGTTGELFF.

The chain couples TRBV28 to TRBJ1-5; no reliable D call. Trimming shortened V by 6 bases and J by 8 bases, and 5 bases separated the two germline ends. This CDR3 comprises 10 residues. Germline-derived CDR1 and CDR2 are MDHEN and SYDVKM. The CDR3 sequence is CASSLEPQHF. DNA of the CDR3: TGTGCCAGCAGCCTCGAGCCCCAGCATTTT.

In this sample, this clone turned up once. This chain links TRBV11-3 with TRBJ2-5, with 9 bases lining up with TRBD1. V lost 5 bases, J lost 5 bases, and 21 bases stayed unmatched. Germline V CDR1 and CDR2: SGHNT, YENEEA. The CDR3 totals 19 residues. The CDR3 region has the DNA TGTGCCAGCAGCCCAGGTATTTGGCCTGCCGGGACAGGGATCGAGACCCAGTACTTC. Its protein product is CASSPGIWPAGTGIETQYF.

This clone was seen more than once but under ten times. This chain joins TRBV27 and TRBJ2-3; TRBD1 aligns across 8 bases. The CDR3 has 14 amino acids. Germline V gene sequence: CDR1 MNHEY, CDR2 SMNVEV (reference sequence). After removal of 1 base from V and 5 bases from J, the junction contained 2 bases not matched to a gene. CDR3 nucleotide sequence: TGTGCCAGCAGTTTATTGACAGGGGAAGATACGCAGTATTTT. Translating gives CASSLLTGEDTQYF.

J is TRBJ1-3 and V is TRBV5-4, with D possibly matching TRBD1 (5 bases). In germline, CDR1 is SGHNT, CDR2 YYREEE (reference sequence). Between the trimmed V and J ends, which lost 0 bases and 0 bases, there was a span of 10 bases. The CDR3 has 16 amino acids. The CDR3 is CASSLGGGSSGNTIYF. The CDR3 bases are TGTGCCAGCAGCTTGGGGGGGGGTAGCTCTGGAAACACCATATATTTT.

V is TRBV15 and J is TRBJ1-2; D is perhaps TRBD1 (5 bases). This CDR3 has 14 residues. Trimming shortened V by 1 base and J by 0 bases, and 6 bases separated the two germline ends. CDR1 LNHNV and CDR2 YYDKDF come from the germline V gene (reference sequence). The CDR3 DNA is TGTGCCACCAGCAGAGGGGGGGCTAACTATGGCTACACCTTC. Translation: CATSRGGANYGYTF.